This T cell receptor beta chain emerged from a study of T cells in localized non-small cell lung cancer (dated by TCRdb to 2019 to 2021). About the study as a whole: The study examined T cell repertoires in under 300 patients with early-stage NSCLC and compared tumors with uninvolved tumor-adjacent lungs. Of the NSCLC patients, around 130 were male and approximately 97 were female, and the mean age was about 69 years. The cohort comprised roughly 230 treatment-naïve NSCLC patients with resected, localized lung tumors. The investigation overall reported the following: A median of 57 of the top 100 tumor clones turned up in the paired uninvolved adjacent lung, and fewer than 35 of those clones also ranked among the top 100 of that same adjacent lung. Uninvolved tumor-adjacent lung showed the highest T cell clonality, higher than tumor, which suggests more focused antigenic responses in the uninvolved tumor-adjacent lung. Because multi-region tumor sequencing was not done, intratumor heterogeneity could not be ruled out. Longer overall survival was associated with higher blood T cell density, whereas shorter survival was associated with higher adjacent-lung clonality. Since the design was exploratory, TCR variables were selected using unadjusted p-values with no false-discovery rate correction.

The germline V gene provides CDR1 SQVTM and CDR2 ANQGSEA. V was cut back by 6 bases and J by 6 bases, leaving a gap of 16 bases between them. The CDR3 numbers 13 residues from cysteine through phenylalanine. Kept here is only the CDR3 DNA, which spans 39 bases and is read in frame from base 1. TCR beta CDR3 regions were sequenced from DNA using the immunoSEQ Assay. The paper's processing steps were these. To compute T cell density, TCR beta template counts were normalized to usable DNA, which was estimated by amplifying housekeeping genes. Richness was estimated with the preseqR package, extrapolating to 400,000 templates for PBMC samples and 120,000 templates for tissue samples. Clonality was defined by subtracting Pielou's evenness from one. Differential abundance testing on productive amino-acid clonotypes, with a minimum total count of 5 and an alpha of 0.1, was used to identify tissue-enriched TCRs. Repertoire overlap between compartments was quantified with the Jaccard Index and Morisita Overlap Index. GLIPH grouped TCR beta CDR3s together with public tetramer-defined viral CDR3s, and a viral motif had to include at least three viral sequences and also show V-gene enrichment. Here the immuneACCESS table is served through TCRdb, limited to in-frame sequences with V and J called. Missing clones are a known gap in these copies; in checked studies unresolved V genes cover under half, and the rest lacks a known reason. That table is the source of V, J and clone size, and D and trimming were worked out from the DNA. Here the sample has 1,200 to 1,500 clones; about a fifth occur a single time. Of the sample, roughly a fifth is held by the ten largest clones.

This clone has a handful of counts. Its binding antigen is unknown. No much larger clonotype is one base removed from it; base qualities were not supplied. Uninvolved adjacent lung was obtained at least 2 cm from the tumor margin, and the absence of atypia was confirmed by two independent pathologists. At diagnosis, peripheral blood, uninvolved tumor-adjacent lung and tumor were collected and were preserved as a mix of fresh-frozen and FFPE material. Sample: normal lung tissue next to the tumor, taken before any cancer treatment. This sequence was found in a male donor aged 60 or over with stage I squamous cell lung carcinoma. The chain is made from TRBV29-1 and TRBJ2-3; the D gene could be either TRBD1 or TRBD2, each agreeing at 5 bases. This receptor has the CDR3 CSVHGDLVDTQYF. The nucleotide sequence reads as follows: TGCAGCGTCCACGGGGACCTAGTCGATACGCAGTATTTT.